This TCR beta chain emerged from a study of beta chain features in type 1 diabetes. Overall study context: What patients shared with healthy donors was a similar profile of age, gender and cell yields. Study conclusions and caveats: A potential PCR bias toward shorter templates would be equal in patient and control samples. There was no resolution here of whether HLA type influences TCRB rearrangement. Individuals with type 1 diabetes displayed fewer insertions and more deletions at VDJ junctions. Moderate but significant shortening of TCRB CDR3s was recorded in all four CD4+ subsets from Type 1 diabetes patients.

Isolated RNA was reverse transcribed in full, so expressed TCRB transcripts were sequenced. This table comes from immunoSEQ multiplex PCR, and its TCRdb copy is limited to in-frame clones, with some not included. The table shows roughly 340,000 clones, with roughly 13% occurring only once. About this clone itself: The antigen remains unidentified.

Trimming removed 0 bases at V and 3 bases at J, with 16 bases between. Germline CDR1 and CDR2: SGHRS and YFSETQ. This CDR3 is 17 amino acids long. The receptor was derived from a young woman with type 1 diabetes. The sample taken for sequencing was naive CD4+ T cells from blood. V is TRBV5-1 and J is TRBJ1-5; no clear D. The CDR3 loop is CASSLGEPSNSNQPQHF. The CDR3 DNA reads TGCGCCAGCAGCTTGGGGGAGCCGAGCAATTCCAATCAGCCCCAGCATTTT.